This T cell receptor beta chain was recorded in a study of blood T cell repertoires in COVID-19. In germline, CDR1 is SNHLY, CDR2 FYNNEI. With 0 bases removed from V and 7 bases from J, the gap between germline ends came to 12 bases. The CDR3 is 15 residues long. Profiling relied on immunoSEQ multiplex PCR, and the TCRdb table lists in-frame clones only, not all of them. This table has under 300,000 clones, roughly 82% appearing once. The chain is built from TRBV2 and TRBJ1-4, with D unresolved. The sequenced sample was peripheral blood. This sequence originates from a woman of 80 years or more with active or convalescent COVID-19. In DNA, the CDR3 is TGTGCCAGCAGTGAAGCGCCCGCACGGGGTGAAAAACTGTTTTTT. Residues: CASSEAPARGEKLFF. Full variable domain (outside the CDR3, taken from reference TRBV2 and TRBJ1-4): EPEVTQTPSHQVTQMGQEVILRCVPISNHLYFYWYRQILGQKVEFLVSFYNNEISEKSEIFDDQFSVERPDGSNFTLKIRSTKLEDSAMYFCASSEAPARGEKLFFGSGTQLSVL.